These 31 T cell receptor beta chains share one sample of origin, sequenced in a study of CD8+ T cells in alopecia areata. Sequencing used cDNA as its template, made by extracting RNA and reverse transcribing it. Generated by immunoSEQ multiplex PCR, the TCRdb table keeps only in-frame clones and is missing some. The sample includes 140,000 to 150,000 clones, less than 65% seen only once; the top ten take just over 35%. The sample taken for sequencing was CD8+ T cells sorted from blood. All receptors derive from a human donor in good health.

This clone was counted a few times. The rearrangement joins TRBV7-9 to TRBJ1-4, with D unclear. This CDR3 contains 14 residues. The V gene lost 3 bases and the J gene lost 4 bases, with 9 bases spanning the gap. Germline V gene sequence: CDR1 SEHNR, CDR2 FQNEAQ (reference sequence). The CDR3 nucleotides read TGTGCCAGCAGCTTGGGAGGGATTAATGAAAAACTGTTTTTT. It yields the protein CASSLGGINEKLFF.

The J gene is TRBJ2-6, the V gene TRBV29-1; 10 nucleotides match TRBD1. V lost 1 base and J lost 0; bases outside the gene matches: 9. Looked up from germline, CDR1 is SQVTM and CDR2 is ANQGSEA. This CDR3 comprises 19 residues. The CDR3 reads CSVEVRDRGATSGANVLTF. The CDR3 DNA reads as TGCAGCGTTGAAGTCCGGGACAGGGGAGCAACCTCTGGGGCCAACGTCCTGACTTTC. The variable domain in full, with the rest retrieved from reference TRBV29-1 and TRBJ2-6, is SAVISQKPSRDICQRGTSLTIQCQVDSQVTMMFWYRQQPGQSLTLIATANQGSEATYESGFVIDKFPISRPNLTFSTLTVSNMSPEDSSIYLCSVEVRDRGATSGANVLTFGAGSRLTVL.

The chain employs TRBV9 and TRBJ1-5, with a possible D match to TRBD1 (6 bases). V was clipped by 3 bases and J by 5 bases, with 15 bases between them. CDR3 length equals 15 residues. The germline V gene has CDR1 SGDLS and CDR2 YYNGEE. The CDR3 sequence is CASSERGTEDQPQHF. CDR3 nucleotides: TGTGCCAGCAGCGAGAGGGGGACCGAGGATCAGCCCCAGCATTTT.

There are a few counts of this clone. The genes are TRBV18 and TRBJ1-5; 10 nucleotides align to TRBD1. V lost 4 bases to trimming and J lost 8 bases; unmatched junction nucleotides: 2. The CDR3 length is 13 residues. Per the germline V gene, CDR1 is KGHSH and CDR2 is LQKENI. The CDR3 is CASSLGTGEPQHF. The CDR3 nucleotides read TGTGCCAGCTCACTAGGGACAGGGGAGCCCCAGCATTTT.

The V gene is TRBV7-9, the J gene TRBJ2-7; the D gene could be TRBD1 or TRBD2 (6 bases each). Per germline, CDR1 SEHNR and CDR2 FQNEAQ (reference sequence). Trimming removed 5 bases at V and 2 bases at J, with 19 bases between. There are 16 residues in the CDR3. In nucleotides, the CDR3 is TGTGCCAGCAGCACCAGTGGGGGGCCATTTACCTACGAGCAGTACTTC. Protein: CASSTSGGPFTYEQYF.

This chain uses TRBV5-4 with TRBJ2-1; D perhaps matches TRBD2 (5 bases). V gave up 3 bases and J gave up 3 bases, with 10 bases separating them. The CDR3 loop spans 14 amino acids. Germline V lookup: CDR1 SGHNT, CDR2 YYREEE (reference sequence). CDR3 in DNA: TGTGCCAGCAGCTACCGGGCGGGCTACAATGAGCAGTTCTTC. Amino acid sequence: CASSYRAGYNEQFF.

This chain uses TRBV5-1 with TRBJ2-5; 7 positions match TRBD2. Germline-derived CDR1 and CDR2 are SGHRS and YFSETQ. The CDR3 contains 15 residues. V trimming: 3 bases; J trimming: 5 bases; junction bases outside the gene matches: 10. The CDR3 DNA sequence: TGCGCCAGCAGCTCCCGTGCGGGAGCTGTCGAGACCCAGTACTTC. This translates into CASSSRAGAVETQYF.

This clone came up a few times. The chain combines TRBV9 with TRBJ2-2; D is ambiguous. The CDR3 runs 13 residues. The germline V and J ends were trimmed by 4 bases and 1 base, with 5 bases remaining between them. Germline V gives CDR1 SGDLS, CDR2 YYNGEE. CDR3 nucleotides: TGTGCCAGCAGCTTCCAGAACACCGGGGAGCTGTTTTTT. It encodes CASSFQNTGELFF.

The rearrangement uses TRBV5-1 and TRBJ2-1; no definite D call. The CDR3 spans 15 residues. V was trimmed by 2 bases and J by 0 bases, leaving 9 bases between them. The germline gives CDR1 SGHRS, CDR2 YFSETQ. CDR3 bases: TGCGCCAGCAGCTTATCCAGCCCCTCCTACAATGAGCAGTTCTTC. The encoded protein is CASSLSSPSYNEQFF.

V gene TRBV5-6 combines with J gene TRBJ2-7; D unresolved. Trimming cost V 0 bases and J 4 bases, with 11 bases left between them. Germline CDR1 reads SGHDT; CDR2 reads YYEEEE. The CDR3 runs to 14 residues. CDR3 DNA: TGTGCCAGCAGCTTGGATGGCAGACGTTACGAGCAGTACTTC. Protein sequence: CASSLDGRRYEQYF.

The rearrangement joins TRBV27 to TRBJ2-6; D is ambiguous. There are 14 residues in the CDR3. Trimming cost V 6 bases and J 4 bases, with 10 bases left between them. The germline gives CDR1 MNHEY, CDR2 SMNVEV (reference sequence). In DNA, the CDR3 is TGTGCCAGCAGCTCACTTGCCGGGGCCAACGTCCTGACTTTC. Its protein product is CASSSLAGANVLTF.

In nucleotides, the CDR3 is TGTGCCAGCAGCGGACGGACGGCTGAAGCTTTCTTT. Protein sequence: CASSGRTAEAFF. This chain connects TRBV7-9 to TRBJ1-1; D gene ambiguous. The V and J ends lost 5 bases and 6 bases respectively, with 10 bases between them. In germline, CDR1 is SEHNR, CDR2 FQNEAQ (reference sequence). This CDR3 has 12 amino acids.

V gene TRBV7-6 combines with J gene TRBJ2-2, with D perhaps TRBD2 (6 bases). CDR1 and CDR2 from the germline V gene are SGHVS and FNYEAQ. The CDR3 runs 14 residues. Trimming took off 3 bases at V and 6 bases at J, with 11 bases between the two ends. The CDR3 DNA follows: TGTGCCAGCAGCTTGGTAATAGCGGCCGGGGAGCTGTTTTTT. Its protein is CASSLVIAAGELFF.

The chain carries TRBV30 and TRBJ2-1; no firm D call. The germline CDR1 and CDR2 sequences are GTSNPN and SVGIG (reference sequence). The V gene lost 1 base and the J gene lost 8 bases, with 9 bases spanning the gap. The CDR3 covers 12 residues. The CDR3 reads CAWSAQEYEQFF. DNA of the CDR3: TGTGCCTGGAGTGCCCAAGAATATGAGCAGTTCTTC.

This clone was found a few times. The V gene is TRBV29-1, the J gene TRBJ2-3; D may match TRBD1 or TRBD2 (6 bases each). The V end lost 7 bases, the J end lost 4 bases, and 15 bases lay between the germline ends. CDR3 length: 13 residues. Germline V gene sequence: CDR1 SQVTM, CDR2 ANQGSEA. This CDR3 is CSAPGGRADTQYF. The CDR3 DNA follows: TGCAGCGCCCCCGGGGGCAGGGCAGATACGCAGTATTTT.

The J gene is TRBJ2-2, the V gene TRBV29-1, with TRBD1 matching 8 bases. The germline V gene encodes CDR1 SQVTM and CDR2 ANQGSEA. V lost 3 bases, J lost 1 base, and 7 bases stayed unmatched. There are 16 residues in the CDR3. The CDR3 here is CSVEGLQGENTGELFF. The CDR3 bases are TGCAGCGTTGAGGGGCTACAGGGGGAGAACACCGGGGAGCTGTTTTTT.

The genes are TRBV9 and TRBJ2-2; no definite D call. The V end lost 3 bases, the J end lost 0 bases, and 12 bases lay between the germline ends. Germline V gives CDR1 SGDLS, CDR2 YYNGEE. The CDR3 consists of 16 residues. The CDR3 loop is CASSGPPLANTGELFF. CDR3 coding DNA: TGTGCCAGCAGCGGACCTCCCCTGGCGAACACCGGGGAGCTGTTTTTT.

The V call is TRBV27, the J call TRBJ2-3; either TRBD1 or TRBD2 may fit D (5 bases each). Germline loops: CDR1 MNHEY, CDR2 SMNVEV (reference sequence). V shed 5 bases and J shed 12 bases, with 15 bases lying between them. The CDR3 totals 12 residues. This CDR3 is CASSPLLGAQYF. CDR3 in DNA: TGTGCCAGCAGTCCCCTACTCGGGGCCCAGTATTTT.

The sample holds a few counts of this clone. J is TRBJ2-5 and V is TRBV7-3, with 9 bases that match TRBD2. J lost 1 base, V lost 6 bases, and 6 bases had no gene match. Germline V gene sequence: CDR1 SGHTA, CDR2 FQGTGA. This CDR3 comprises 15 residues. The CDR3 DNA follows: TGTGCCAGCAGTCCGAGCGGGAGGTCCCAAGAGACCCAGTACTTC. Its translation: CASSPSGRSQETQYF.

This chain uses TRBV9 with TRBJ2-7, with a weak D call TRBD2 (6 bases). V was cut by 0 bases and J by 1 base, with 14 bases left in between. The length of the CDR3 is 16 residues. Germline values: CDR1 SGDLS, CDR2 YYNGEE. The CDR3 sequence: CASSVVGGSQSYEQYF. CDR3 nucleotide sequence: TGTGCCAGCAGCGTAGTTGGGGGGTCCCAGTCCTACGAGCAGTACTTC.

V and J are TRBV9 and TRBJ1-2; TRBD1 aligns across 7 bases. The CDR3 is 14 amino acids. V dropped 4 bases and J dropped 4; count of bases not matched to a gene: 7. From germline, CDR1 is SGDLS and CDR2 YYNGEE. The CDR3 coding sequence is TGTGCCAGCAGCCCCCAAGGACAGGCCTATGGCTACACCTTC. Encoded protein: CASSPQGQAYGYTF.

This clone was counted once. V is TRBV5-1 and J is TRBJ2-3; TRBD2 is a possible D gene (6 bases). Trimming took off 4 bases at V and 0 bases at J, with 15 bases between the two ends. CDR3 length: 16 amino acids. Germline loops: CDR1 SGHRS, CDR2 YFSETQ. The CDR3 DNA reads TGCGCCAGCAGCCTGGGTACGGGAGCGAGCACAGATACGCAGTATTTT. Its translation: CASSLGTGASTDTQYF. Combining the CDR3 with reference TRBV5-1 and TRBJ2-3 gives the whole variable domain KAGVTQTPRYLIKTRGQQVTLSCSPISGHRSVSWYQQTPGQGLQFLFEYFSETQRNKGNFPGRFSGRQFSNSRSEMNVSTLELGDSALYLCASSLGTGASTDTQYFGPGTRLTVL.

The genes are TRBV7-2 and TRBJ2-1, with 10 nucleotides matching TRBD2. Germline loops: CDR1 SGHTA, CDR2 FQGNSA. The CDR3 loop spans 18 amino acids. Germline trimming cut 7 bases from V and 1 base from J; bases unmatched to any gene: 13. The CDR3 loop is CASNLLAGRRMSYNEQFF. The CDR3 coding sequence is TGTGCCAGCAACCTACTAGCGGGGAGGCGGATGTCCTACAATGAGCAGTTCTTC.

The chain recombines TRBV28 with TRBJ2-7, with D maybe TRBD2 (7 bases). This CDR3 contains 13 residues. Germline V gene data show CDR1 as MDHEN and CDR2 as SYDVKM. Trimming stripped 3 bases from V and 6 bases from J, with 12 bases between. The CDR3 bases are TGTGCCAGCAGTTTGGGGGGGCCGGGCGAGCAGTACTTC. This translates into CASSLGGPGEQYF.

The rearrangement joins TRBV11-2 to TRBJ2-7, with 9 bases lining up with TRBD2. V shed 2 bases, J shed 4 bases, and the junction held 15 bases outside the gene matches. The CDR3 has 18 residues. Per germline, CDR1 SGHAT and CDR2 FQNNGV. CDR3 sequence reads: CASSLSRDEGLALYEQYF. The CDR3 bases are TGTGCCAGCAGCTTATCCCGGGACGAGGGACTAGCTTTGTACGAGCAGTACTTC.

V gene TRBV25-1 combines with J gene TRBJ1-5; 7 bases are shared with TRBD1. CDR3 length: 15 residues. J gave up 5 bases and V 4 bases, and 8 bases lay outside the gene matches. Looked up from germline, CDR1 is MGHDK and CDR2 is SYGVNS. The CDR3 protein is CASSAGLQGDQPQHF. The CDR3 DNA reads TGTGCCAGCAGTGCCGGGCTCCAGGGGGATCAGCCCCAGCATTTT.

The chain joins TRBV6-1 to TRBJ2-1; TRBD2 matches at 10 bases. Trimming cost V 1 base and J 5 bases; bases outside gene matches: 11. In germline, CDR1 is MNHNS, CDR2 SASEGT. This CDR3 region has 18 residues. CDR3 in amino acids: CASSEGPTFTSGNNEQFF. The CDR3 coding sequence is TGTGCCAGCAGTGAAGGCCCTACTTTCACTAGCGGGAACAATGAGCAGTTCTTC.

V is TRBV29-1 and J is TRBJ1-4; tentatively, D is TRBD1 (6 bases). The CDR3 loop spans 14 amino acids. The germline CDR1 and CDR2 sequences are SQVTM and ANQGSEA. Trimming left V 5 bases short and J 2 bases short, with 12 bases between. CDR3 DNA: TGCAGCGTTCGTGGGGGCACGACTAATGAAAAACTGTTTTTT. Protein sequence: CSVRGGTTNEKLFF.

This clone was seen a handful of times. This chain joins TRBV2 and TRBJ2-2; TRBD1 might be the D (6 bases). Trimming left V 3 bases short and J 6 bases short, with 11 bases between. Germline CDR1 SNHLY, CDR2 FYNNEI. The CDR3 contains 14 residues. This CDR3 is CASSDRGQSGELFF. As DNA, the CDR3 is TGTGCCAGCAGTGATCGAGGACAGTCCGGGGAGCTGTTTTTT.

This chain connects TRBV11-3 to TRBJ2-2, with TRBD1 matching 7 bases. This CDR3 is built from 15 residues. Trimming cost V 5 bases and J 1 base; bases outside gene matches: 4. CDR1 SGHNT and CDR2 YENEEA come from the germline V gene. The CDR3 protein is CASSPGTVNTGELFF. The CDR3 nucleotides are TGTGCCAGCAGCCCCGGGACAGTGAACACCGGGGAGCTGTTTTTT.

This clone occurred a few times. V and J are TRBV6-5 and TRBJ1-5, with 8 bases identical to TRBD1. In germline, CDR1 is MNHEY, CDR2 SVGAGI. The CDR3 sequence is 15 residues long. With 7 bases clipped from V and 5 bases from J, the junction kept 10 bases outside the gene matches. CDR3 in amino acids: CASKPIGTGDQPQHF. In DNA form, the CDR3 reads TGTGCCAGCAAGCCTATCGGGACAGGTGATCAGCCCCAGCATTTT.